Below are 15 T cell receptor beta chains sequenced from a single sample in a study of low-dose radiotherapy and immunotherapy resistance in tumors. Time point noted: before trial treatment. First-strand cDNA used TRAV- and TRBV-specific primers, covering alpha and beta chains. TCR amplification involved approximately 20 PCR cycles with a constant-region primer and V-primer adapter. TCRdb re-analysed the reads in MiXCR, keeping a single row per CDR3 protein. The data hold some 71,000 distinct CDR3 sequences, with around a third observed a single time. Material: PBMCs, obtained before treatment. The receptor set was obtained from a female donor with ovarian cancer.

The rearrangement links TRBV5-5 to TRBJ2-3; weak D call: TRBD2 (7 bases). Germline V gives CDR1 SGHKS, CDR2 YYEKEE (reference sequence). This CDR3 has 15 amino acids. Trimming took 2 bases from V and 6 from J, leaving 16 bases between them. CDR3 nucleotides: TGTGCCAGCAGCTTCACAACCAGGGGAGGGGATACGCAGTATTTT. Its protein product is CASSFTTRGGDTQYF.

This chain joins TRBV2 and TRBJ2-1, with TRBD2 identical over 13 bases. This CDR3 comprises 15 residues. V shed 6 bases, J shed 6 bases, and the junction held 5 bases outside the gene matches. Germline values: CDR1 SNHLY, CDR2 FYNNEI. The CDR3 loop reads CASSPTSGGPNEQFF. Written as DNA, the CDR3 is TGTGCCAGCAGCCCGACTAGCGGGGGGCCCAATGAGCAGTTCTTC.

V gene TRBV21-1 combines with J gene TRBJ2-7. TRBV21-1 is a documented pseudogene. CDR3 length: 15 amino acids. CDR3 sequence reads: CASSKASARSYEQYF. In DNA, the CDR3 is TGTGCCAGCAGCAAAGCGTCAGCACGCTCCTACGAGCAGTACTTC.

This clonotype was counted many times. The junction departs from germline at one end; a sequencing error may be responsible. The chain employs TRBV7-8 and TRBJ2-3; the D gene is possibly TRBD2 (6 bases). The CDR3 consists of 16 residues. The germline V gene has CDR1 SGHVS and CDR2 FQNEAQ. The CDR3: CASSLASRGTTDTQYF. The DNA for the CDR3 is TGTGCCAGCAGCCTAGCAAGTCGGGGGACCACAGATACGCAGTATTTT. Looking up the rest from reference TRBV7-8 and TRBJ2-3 gives the full variable domain: GAGVSQSPRYKVAKRGQDVALRCDPISGHVSLFWYQQALGQGPEFLTYFQNEAQLDKSGLPSDRFFAERPEGSVSTLKIQRTQQEDSAVYLCASSLASRGTTDTQYFGPGTRLTVL.

This rearrangement joins TRBV10-3 to TRBJ2-3; no firm D call. The V and J ends lost 2 bases and 0 bases respectively, with 0 bases between them. Germline CDR1 and CDR2: ENHRY and SYGVKD. The CDR3 spans 12 residues. This chain's CDR3 is CAISESTDTQYF. DNA of the CDR3: TGTGCCATCAGTGAGAGCACAGATACGCAGTATTTT.

J is TRBJ2-7 and V is TRBV12-3 or TRBV12-4; D is perhaps TRBD2 (6 bases). V lost 7 bases and J 0 bases, leaving 19 bases between the germline ends. The CDR3 consists of 16 residues. For the CDR3, the DNA is TGTGCCAGCACCATAGATCGAACCGGGGGCTCCTACGAGCAGTACTTC. Residues: CASTIDRTGGSYEQYF.

A single count supports this clonotype. One base separates it from a far larger clone, so it is likely a read error. This sequence joins TRBV13 and TRBJ1-2; D call uncertain. CDR3 length equals 12 residues. V was trimmed by 6 bases and J by 4 bases, leaving 9 bases between them. Germline V lookup: CDR1 PRHDT, CDR2 FYEKMQ (reference sequence). The CDR3 DNA reads TGTGCCAGCAGTCTCCGGGCCTATGGCTACACCTTC. It specifies CASSLRAYGYTF.

There are many counts of this clonotype. The chain employs TRBV10-3 and TRBJ2-1; 11 bases line up with TRBD2. The length of the CDR3 is 14 residues. V gave up 5 bases and J gave up 10 bases; unmatched junction bases: 7. Germline V gene sequence: CDR1 ENHRY, CDR2 SYGVKD. CDR3 sequence: CAISSGTSGVEQFF. The CDR3 DNA follows: TGTGCCATCAGTTCCGGGACTAGCGGTGTCGAGCAGTTCTTC.

The chain joins TRBV6-2 or TRBV6-3 to TRBJ1-1; D gene ambiguous. The germline V gene encodes CDR1 MNHEY and CDR2 SVGEGT. CDR3 size: 15 residues. V was cut by 0 bases and J by 0 bases, with 8 bases left in between. CDR3 DNA: TGTGCCAGCAGTTACTCGAGGACCATGAACACTGAAGCTTTCTTT. Protein product: CASSYSRTMNTEAFF.

This clonotype was detected many times. With only one base between it and a far larger clone, this is likely a read error. This chain joins TRBV28 and TRBJ2-1; no reliable D call. The CDR3 contains 15 residues. V lost 3 bases, J lost 13 bases, and 22 bases lay in between. Germline CDR1 is MDHEN and CDR2 is SYDVKM. CDR3 bases: TGTGCCAGCAGTTTGACGCGGCCGTACCAAGAGACCCAGTTCTTC. This gives the protein CASSLTRPYQETQFF.

The chain recombines TRBV28 with TRBJ1-1; D unresolved. Trimming left V 5 bases short and J 4 bases short, with 20 bases between. CDR1 and CDR2 (germline): MDHEN, SYDVKM. CDR3 length equals 16 residues. CDR3 amino acids: CASSGINVWSGTEAFF. As DNA, the CDR3 is TGTGCCAGCAGTGGCATAAACGTCTGGTCGGGCACTGAAGCTTTCTTT.

This clonotype was recorded only once. This probably arose from a read error, given a far larger clone one base away. The chain links TRBV7-9 to TRBJ2-7; weak D call: TRBD2 (6 bases). The germline CDR1 and CDR2 sequences are SEHNR and FQNEAQ (reference sequence). The V gene lost 5 bases and the J gene lost 7 bases, with 21 bases spanning the gap. This CDR3 has 15 residues. The CDR3 sequence: CASSPRLSGLNEQYF. As DNA, the CDR3 is TGTGCCAGCAGCCCCCGACTTAGCGGTCTCAATGAGCAGTACTTC. The variable domain in full, completed from reference TRBV7-9 and TRBJ2-7, reads DTGVSQNPRHKITKRGQNVTFRCDPISEHNRLYWYRQTLGQGPEFLTYFQNEAQLEKSRLLSDRFSAERPKGSFSTLEIQRTEQGDSAMYLCASSPRLSGLNEQYFGPGTRLTVT.

The table lists this clonotype with many counts. CDR3 coding DNA: TGCAGTGCCCCGGCAGTGACTAATGAAAAACTGTTTTTT. Protein: CSAPAVTNEKLFF. V usage is TRBV20-1 and J usage is TRBJ1-4; D gene ambiguous. Trimming removed 6 bases from V and 2 bases from J, with 10 bases in between. The germline CDR1 and CDR2 sequences are DFQATT and SNEGSKA (reference sequence). CDR3 length equals 13 residues.

There are many counts of this clonotype. The DNA for the CDR3 is TGTGCCAGCAGCCCCCTAGCGGGGGGGCCACCAGATACGCAGTATTTT. It codes for CASSPLAGGPPDTQYF. This sequence joins TRBV9 and TRBJ2-3; the match to TRBD2 covers 12 bases. Looked up from germline, CDR1 is SGDLS and CDR2 is YYNGEE. Trimming took 4 bases from V and 4 from J; bases not matched to a gene: 7. The CDR3 spans 16 residues.

Many counts were recorded for this clonotype. The chain carries TRBV7-8 and TRBJ2-7, with 12 bases lining up with TRBD2. The CDR3 covers 16 residues. Germline assignment: CDR1 SGHVS and CDR2 FQNEAQ. V shed 5 bases, J shed 2 bases, and the junction held 7 bases outside the gene matches. The CDR3, as DNA: TGTGCCAGCAGCCCTCGGACTAGCGGGGTTACCTACGAGCAGTACTTC. This gives the protein CASSPRTSGVTYEQYF. The complete variable domain, with remaining parts taken from reference TRBV7-8 and TRBJ2-7, reads GAGVSQSPRYKVAKRGQDVALRCDPISGHVSLFWYQQALGQGPEFLTYFQNEAQLDKSGLPSDRFFAERPEGSVSTLKIQRTQQEDSAVYLCASSPRTSGVTYEQYFGPGTRLTVT.